The clone carrying this TCR beta chain was counted at least ten times. Amplified TCR beta CDR3 regions derived from RNA transcripts. The HTBI primer set was used in a first-round RT-PCR of the TCR CDR3. TCRdb redid the calling of the multiplex PCR reads with MiXCR, one entry per CDR3 protein. The sample carries over 250,000 distinct CDR3 sequences, less than 30% recorded once. This record belongs to a study of T cells in Graves' hyperthyroidism and ophthalmopathy. Germline V gene sequence: CDR1 KGHSH, CDR2 LQKENI. V shed 3 bases and J 5 bases; nucleotides not matched to a gene: 4. The CDR3 covers 13 residues.

This sequence joins TRBV18 and TRBJ2-7, with 7 positions matching TRBD2. Material for sequencing was blood. This receptor was obtained from a man between 35 and 55 years old with Graves' hyperthyroidism that later progressed to Graves' ophthalmopathy. For the CDR3, the DNA is TGTGCCAGCTCACCCCACCGGGGGGACGAGCAGTACTTC. Translating it yields CASSPHRGDEQYF.